This section outlines one T cell receptor (beta chain) sequence together with its context. The data stem from a study of cytomegalovirus exposure and HLA in healthy donors. The wider study: There were 65 million to 85 million unique TCRs (from HLA-typed donors) in an early data release. When fewer than 500 donors were genotyped, around 77% of them were found to fall in the Caucasian-associated ancestry cluster.

V lost 1 base and J lost 0, with 7 bases in between. Germline V gene lookup returns CDR1 GTSNPN and CDR2 SVGIG (reference sequence). The CDR3 consists of 14 residues. The PCR made use of 60 Vbeta and 13 Jbeta primers. Assay used: immunoSEQ multiplex PCR; TCRdb lists only in-frame clones, some missing. There are 120,000 or so clones in the sample; 15% occur only once, and 1.5% to 2% lies in the top ten. The receptor's source is a woman between 18 and 29 years old in good health and CMV-seronegative. Sequencing was done on a sample of PBMCs. The V and J genes are TRBV30 and TRBJ1-3, with D unclear. The CDR3 loop reads CAWSAGGSGNTIYF. The CDR3 region has the DNA TGTGCCTGGAGTGCAGGAGGCTCTGGAAACACCATATATTTT.